A selection of T cell receptor beta chains follows, all from one sample in a study of T cell responses to AZD1222 COVID-19 vaccine. Clones were read by immunoSEQ multiplex PCR, and TCRdb kept only the in-frame ones, dropping some. Of about 170,000 clones in the sample, 90% were seen once. The material sequenced was peripheral blood, taken on day 0 of AZD1222 vaccination. The origin of the receptors is an adult in good health. CDR3s include the opening cysteine and the closing phenylalanine or tryptophan. A D gene is named only where the DNA matches it firmly. For some rows the clone size is stated as once, few or many, or as a class when expanded; others skip it.

j_gene,d_gene,abundance,v_gene,CDR3aa,CDR3nt
TRBJ2-5,.,.,TRBV7-3,CASSAKGVQETQYF,TGTGCCAGCAGCGCGAAGGGTGTCCAAGAGACCCAGTACTTC
TRBJ2-3,TRBD1,.,TRBV6-7,CASRSFGTGTPDTQYF,TGTGCCAGCAGAAGCTTCGGGACAGGGACGCCAGATACGCAGTATTTT
TRBJ2-3,TRBD1,.,TRBV9,CASSPQGQPLADTQYF,TGTGCCAGCAGCCCTCAGGGACAGCCACTCGCAGATACGCAGTATTTT
TRBJ1-5,.,.,TRBV2,CASSENWYSNQPQHF,TGTGCCAGCAGTGAAAACTGGTATAGCAATCAGCCCCAGCATTTT
TRBJ2-7,.,.,TRBV20-1,CSASDGYEQYF,TGCAGTGCTAGTGACGGATACGAGCAGTACTTC
TRBJ1-3,.,.,TRBV28,CASSLNSGNTIYF,TGTGCCAGCAGTTTGAACTCTGGAAACACCATATATTTT
TRBJ1-3,TRBD1,.,TRBV15,CATSSHDRGRNTIYF,TGTGCCACCAGCAGCCACGACAGGGGAAGAAACACCATATATTTT
TRBJ2-3,TRBD1,.,TRBV6-5,CASRGQGRNTDTQYF,TGTGCCAGCAGGGGACAGGGAAGAAACACAGATACGCAGTATTTT
TRBJ2-7,.,.,TRBV7-9,CASSFAGSYYEQYF,TGTGCCAGCAGCTTTGCGGGGAGCTACTACGAGCAGTACTTC
TRBJ1-5,TRBD1,.,TRBV10-1,CASSGTGGGPQHF,TGCGCCAGCAGTGGGACAGGGGGCGGCCCCCAGCATTTT
TRBJ1-6,TRBD1,.,TRBV6-5,CASMKGGGNNSPLHF,TGTGCCAGCATGAAAGGAGGGGGCAATAATTCACCCCTCCACTTT
TRBJ2-7,.,few,TRBV27,CASRIYDSYEQYF,TGTGCCAGCCGAATCTACGACTCCTACGAGCAGTACTTC
TRBJ1-5,.,.,TRBV5-1,CASSFSGNQPQHF,TGCGCCAGCAGCTTTTCGGGGAATCAGCCCCAGCATTTT
TRBJ1-6,TRBD1,.,TRBV2,CASSRDSNSPLHF,TGTGCCAGCAGTCGGGACAGTAATTCACCCCTCCACTTT
TRBJ2-7,TRBD1,.,TRBV4-3,CASSQEGGQGIMRGYEQYF,TGCGCCAGCAGCCAAGAAGGGGGACAGGGGATAATGAGAGGCTACGAGCAGTACTTC
TRBJ2-1,.,few,TRBV5-1,CASSLLVSNEQFF,TGCGCCAGCAGCTTACTGGTTAGCAATGAGCAGTTCTTC